The clone carrying this TCR beta chain showed up just a few times. The target antigen is unknown. The CDR3 consists of 16 residues. Trimming at V came to 4 bases and at J to 2 bases, leaving 9 bases not matched to a gene. Germline CDR1 reads MGHDK; CDR2 reads SYGVNS. The use of a sample-barcoded 5' primer and a J-beta primer mix characterized a second PCR of 7 to 11 cycles. Each CDR3 protein gets one entry after TCRdb re-called the 5' RACE reads with MiXCR. Among about 1,400,000 distinct CDR3 sequences, around 55% were seen once, and the ten largest hold roughly 6.3%. The sample comes from a study of blood T cells in healthy people across ages. Whole-study results and caveats: Aged donors had fewer naive CD4+ cells and lower diversity than long-lived donors.

Sequenced input: blood. This chain joins TRBV25-1 and TRBJ2-7, with 9 bases aligning to TRBD2. This TCR derives from a man aged 18 to 30 in good health. CDR3 region: CASSVPGLAYPYEQYF. In DNA form, the CDR3 reads TGTGCCAGCAGTGTACCTGGACTAGCGTATCCCTACGAGCAGTACTTC.